This is a list of T cell receptor beta chains from one sample in a study of cytomegalovirus exposure and HLA in healthy donors. The protocol was immunoSEQ multiplex PCR, while the TCRdb copy is restricted to in-frame clones and leaves out a portion. Of 200,000 to 250,000 clones in the sample, roughly 80% were seen once. The sequenced sample consisted of PBMCs. The receptors originated from a girl aged 2-10 years in good health and CMV-seronegative. Each CDR3 is given with its conserved first and last residue. D genes are given only for firm matches. The listing skips clone size in some rows; elsewhere it reads once, few, many or a size class.

CDR3 length	clone size	V gene	D gene	J gene	CDR3 DNA	CDR3 protein
15	-	TRBV7-2	TRBD2	TRBJ2-7	TGTGCCAGCAGCTCATCCGGGACTAGCGGGTACGAGCAGTACTTC	CASSSSGTSGYEQYF
14	-	TRBV11-2	TRBD1	TRBJ1-1	TGTGCCAGCAGCTTAGGACAGGGGGGCACTGAAGCTTTCTTT	CASSLGQGGTEAFF
14	-	TRBV5-4	TRBD2	TRBJ2-7	TGTGCCAGCAGCCTTAGCGGGAGTCCCTACGAGCAGTACTTC	CASSLSGSPYEQYF
14	-	TRBV6-5	TRBD1	TRBJ1-2	TGTGCCAGCAGTTACTCAGGGCAGGGGGGAGGCTACACCTTC	CASSYSGQGGGYTF
13	-	TRBV25-1	TRBD1	TRBJ2-7	TGTGCCAGTCGGATGACAGGGGGCAGCGAGCAGTACTTC	CASRMTGGSEQYF
14	-	TRBV18	-	TRBJ2-2	TGTGCCAGCTCACCGGGGGGTACGACCGGGGAGCTGTTTTTT	CASSPGGTTGELFF
18	-	TRBV2	TRBD1	TRBJ1-5	TGTGCCAGCAGTGGGGTGACAGGGGGCGACGGGCGCAATCAGCCCCAGCATTTT	CASSGVTGGDGRNQPQHF
15	-	TRBV5-1	-	TRBJ2-7	TGCGCCAGCAGCTTGGTTCGGGGAGGCTCCTACGAGCAGTACTTC	CASSLVRGGSYEQYF
15	-	TRBV5-1	TRBD2	TRBJ2-1	TGCGCCAGCAGCTTGCAGCGGGAGCCCTACAATGAGCAGTTCTTC	CASSLQREPYNEQFF
14	-	TRBV27	-	TRBJ2-7	TGTGCCAGCAGTCCAGGGCGCAGCAAATACGAGCAGTACTTC	CASSPGRSKYEQYF
15	-	TRBV2	TRBD1	TRBJ2-7	TGTGCCAGCAGGTTCGGGACAGGGGATACCTACGAGCAGTACTTC	CASRFGTGDTYEQYF
14	-	TRBV18	TRBD1	TRBJ2-7	TGTGCCAGCTCACCAGGGACAGGGGCCCACGAGCAGTACTTC	CASSPGTGAHEQYF
16	-	TRBV29-1	-	TRBJ2-1	TGCAGCGCTATCGTACCGAAATGGACAGACCTGAATGAGCAGTTCTTC	CSAIVPKWTDLNEQFF
15	-	TRBV5-6	TRBD1	TRBJ2-7	TGTGCCAGCAGTACCGCAGGGACAGGGGGCTACGAGCAGTACTTC	CASSTAGTGGYEQYF
13	-	TRBV5-1	TRBD1	TRBJ1-1	TGCGCCAGCAGCCCGGGACAGGGGACTGAAGCTTTCTTT	CASSPGQGTEAFF
13	few	TRBV6-1	TRBD1	TRBJ2-2	TGTGCCAGCAACAGGGGGGACACCGGGGAGCTGTTTTTT	CASNRGDTGELFF
13	-	TRBV18	TRBD2	TRBJ2-7	TGTGCCAGCTCACGTAGCGGGGGAAACGAGCAGTACTTC	CASSRSGGNEQYF
18	few	TRBV11-1	TRBD1	TRBJ2-1	TGTGCCAGCAGCCCCTCCTTGGACAGGGCAATCCCCTACAATGAGCAGTTCTTC	CASSPSLDRAIPYNEQFF
15	-	TRBV2	TRBD1	TRBJ1-1	TGTGCCAGCAGCTCACGACAGGGCGTGAACACTGAAGCTTTCTTT	CASSSRQGVNTEAFF
13	-	TRBV14	-	TRBJ1-2	TGTGCCAGCAGCCCCCGCGGGACCTCGGGCTACACCTTC	CASSPRGTSGYTF
14	once	TRBV6-1	-	TRBJ2-7	TGTGCCAGCAGTGATGTTGCGGGGGCTGACGAGCAGTACTTC	CASSDVAGADEQYF
16	-	TRBV7-8	-	TRBJ1-5	TGTGCCAGCAGCTTAGGTGTGCGGGGGCTGTATCAGCCCCAGCATTTT	CASSLGVRGLYQPQHF
13	few	TRBV7-9	-	TRBJ1-1	TGTGCCAGCAGCTTACAGGGTATGGCTGAAGCTTTCTTT	CASSLQGMAEAFF
15	few	TRBV15	-	TRBJ2-4	TGTGCCACCAGCAAACTTGGGGCCATTGAAAACATTCAGTACTTC	CATSKLGAIENIQYF
14	-	TRBV11-2	-	TRBJ2-7	TGTGCCAGCAGCTTGGTCGCGGGGACCTACGAGCAGTACTTC	CASSLVAGTYEQYF
15	-	TRBV12-5	TRBD2	TRBJ2-1	TGTGCTAGTGGTTTGAGGCGGGGGGGTGGGGATGAGCAGTTCTTC	CASGLRRGGGDEQFF
14	few	TRBV6-5	TRBD2	TRBJ2-7	TGTGCCAGCAGCCCGGGACTAGAGAGCCACGAGCAGTACTTC	CASSPGLESHEQYF
16	-	TRBV27	-	TRBJ2-3	TGTGCCAGCAAACACCTAGCCCGCTACGGCACAGATACGCAGTATTTT	CASKHLARYGTDTQYF
14	few	TRBV7-2	TRBD2	TRBJ2-5	TGTGCCAGCAGCCTCATAGCGGGAAAAGAGACCCAGTACTTC	CASSLIAGKETQYF
15	few	TRBV2	-	TRBJ2-1	TGTGCCAGCAGTGCTTATGCCTCCGCGGGGAATGAGCAGTTCTTC	CASSAYASAGNEQFF
13	-	TRBV7-9	-	TRBJ1-2	TGTGCCAGCGACGGGAAAAATAACTATGGCTACACCTTC	CASDGKNNYGYTF
12	few	TRBV5-4	-	TRBJ1-2	TGTGCCAGCAGCTTTCCCTCCTATGGCTACACCTTC	CASSFPSYGYTF
14	once	TRBV18	TRBD1	TRBJ1-3	TGTGCCAGCTCACCGGGGACAGCTGGAAACACCATATATTTT	CASSPGTAGNTIYF
17	few	TRBV2	TRBD1	TRBJ1-5	TGTGCCAGCAGTGAGGGGTTTGGACAGGGTGTGTATCAGCCCCAGCATTTT	CASSEGFGQGVYQPQHF
14	-	TRBV6-5	TRBD2	TRBJ2-1	TGTGCCAGCAGTCTCGTAGCGGGTTACAATGAGCAGTTCTTC	CASSLVAGYNEQFF
14	-	TRBV6-1	-	TRBJ1-2	TGTGCCAGCAGTGAACTGGAGGGTCGCTATGGCTACACCTTC	CASSELEGRYGYTF
11	few	TRBV2	-	TRBJ1-2	TGTGCCAGCACGGTCAGGGATGGCTACACCTTC	CASTVRDGYTF
19	-	TRBV21-1	-	TRBJ1-3	TGTGCCAGCAGCATCAGCAGGGTGGTCGGGGGAACCTCTGGAAACACCATATATTTT	CASSISRVVGGTSGNTIYF
15	-	TRBV6-6	TRBD1	TRBJ2-7	TGTGCCAGCAGCCCCCTTGGACAGGGAATGGACGAGCAGTACTTC	CASSPLGQGMDEQYF
14	once	TRBV5-1	TRBD2	TRBJ2-7	TGCGCCAGCAGCTTGGAAGCTAGCGGGTACGAGCAGTACTTC	CASSLEASGYEQYF
15	-	TRBV7-3	-	TRBJ2-3	TGTGCCAGCAGCCCTTCGGGGGGCGGAACAGATACGCAGTATTTT	CASSPSGGGTDTQYF
16	-	TRBV5-1	TRBD2	TRBJ2-3	TGCGCCAGCAGCTTAGGACTAGCGGGAGCAGGGGATACGCAGTATTTT	CASSLGLAGAGDTQYF
17	few	TRBV15	TRBD2	TRBJ2-1	TGTGCCACCAGCCCGACCGCCGGGACTAGCGGGGGGGATGAGCAGTTCTTC	CATSPTAGTSGGDEQFF
15	few	TRBV5-4	TRBD2	TRBJ2-7	TGTGCCAGCAGCTTGGCGGGAGGGCCTTTATACGAGCAGTACTTC	CASSLAGGPLYEQYF
15	-	TRBV27	TRBD2	TRBJ2-1	TGTGCCAGCAGTTTCGGGACTAGCTCCTACAATGAGCAGTTCTTC	CASSFGTSSYNEQFF
13	-	TRBV5-1	TRBD1	TRBJ1-4	TGCGCCAGCAGCACGGACAGGGGCGGAAAACTGTTTTTT	CASSTDRGGKLFF
14	-	TRBV19	-	TRBJ2-5	TGTGCCAGTAGTCTCCCCAGGGTATCGGAGACCCAGTACTTC	CASSLPRVSETQYF
15	-	TRBV27	TRBD2	TRBJ2-7	TGTGCCAGCAGTTTCATGGGACTAGCGGCCTACGAGCAGTACTTC	CASSFMGLAAYEQYF
14	-	TRBV10-1	-	TRBJ2-5	TGCGCCAGCACCCTGAGGCGGAGCGTGGCGACCCAGTACTTC	CASTLRRSVATQYF
13	few	TRBV29-1	TRBD1	TRBJ1-1	TGCAGCGTTCCGGGACAGTTGAACACTGAAGCTTTCTTT	CSVPGQLNTEAFF
15	-	TRBV9	TRBD2	TRBJ2-2	TGTGCCAGCAGCGCGACTAGCGGTGCCACCGGGGAGCTGTTTTTT	CASSATSGATGELFF
15	-	TRBV11-3	TRBD2	TRBJ2-7	TGTGCCAGCAGCCCAGGGACTAGCGGGACGTCCGAGCAGTACTTC	CASSPGTSGTSEQYF
17	few	TRBV4-1	TRBD2	TRBJ2-5	TGCGCCAGCAGCCACGCACCTAGCGGGAGGGCGAGGGAGACCCAGTACTTC	CASSHAPSGRARETQYF
12	-	TRBV2	-	TRBJ2-1	TGTGCCAGCAGTGTGGAGGGATATGAGCAGTTCTTC	CASSVEGYEQFF